Listed below are T cell receptor beta chains from one sample, sequenced in a study of graft-versus-host responses after intestinal transplantation. Assay used: immunoSEQ multiplex PCR; TCRdb lists only in-frame clones, some missing. The sample contains 9,000 to 10,000 clones, around nine tenths of which appear only once. Source: ileum tissue, taken 700 to 850 days after intestinal transplantation. The receptor set was obtained from a human patient who received an intestinal transplant, so some T cells may come from the graft donor. Each CDR3 is given with its conserved first and last residue. D genes are given only for firm matches. Clone sizes are given selectively: once, few, many, or a class where the clone is expanded.

abundance: -
j_gene: TRBJ1-5
d_gene: -
v_gene: TRBV21-1
CDR3aa: CASSKGDRAANQPQHF
CDR3nt: TGTGCCAGCAGCAAAGGAGATAGGGCTGCCAATCAGCCCCAGCATTTT

abundance: -
j_gene: TRBJ2-3
d_gene: TRBD2
v_gene: TRBV19
CDR3aa: CASSLAGPRTDTQYF
CDR3nt: TGTGCCAGTAGCCTAGCGGGACCTCGCACAGATACGCAGTATTTT

abundance: -
j_gene: TRBJ2-7
d_gene: TRBD2
v_gene: TRBV9
CDR3aa: CASSKSGGPYEQYF
CDR3nt: TGTGCCAGCAGCAAAAGCGGGGGGCCCTACGAGCAGTACTTC

abundance: -
j_gene: TRBJ2-7
d_gene: -
v_gene: TRBV6-1
CDR3aa: CASSPPSGIGQYF
CDR3nt: TGTGCCAGCAGCCCCCCCTCGGGGATTGGGCAGTACTTC

abundance: -
j_gene: TRBJ2-7
d_gene: TRBD1
v_gene: TRBV5-4
CDR3aa: CASSPRDRAYEQYF
CDR3nt: TGTGCCAGCAGCCCCCGGGACAGGGCCTACGAGCAGTACTTC

abundance: -
j_gene: TRBJ2-7
d_gene: -
v_gene: TRBV11-2
CDR3aa: CASSSFRRSYEQYF
CDR3nt: TGTGCCAGCAGCTCCTTTAGGCGGTCCTACGAGCAGTACTTC

abundance: -
j_gene: TRBJ1-6
d_gene: -
v_gene: TRBV28
CDR3aa: CASLGFSLGLGSPLHF
CDR3nt: TGTGCCAGTTTGGGTTTTTCTTTGGGGCTCGGCTCACCCCTCCACTTT

abundance: -
j_gene: TRBJ2-3
d_gene: -
v_gene: TRBV6-5
CDR3aa: CASHEDTQYF
CDR3nt: TGTGCCAGCCATGAGGATACGCAGTATTTT

abundance: -
j_gene: TRBJ2-2
d_gene: TRBD1
v_gene: TRBV10-1
CDR3aa: CASRTGTGTGELFF
CDR3nt: TGCGCCAGCAGGACCGGGACAGGCACCGGGGAGCTGTTTTTT

abundance: -
j_gene: TRBJ2-7
d_gene: TRBD1
v_gene: TRBV5-6
CDR3aa: CASSHPFGDRTYEQYF
CDR3nt: TGTGCCAGCAGCCACCCGTTCGGGGACAGAACCTACGAGCAGTACTTC

abundance: -
j_gene: TRBJ2-3
d_gene: -
v_gene: TRBV5-6
CDR3aa: CASSTLDPSTDTQYF
CDR3nt: TGTGCCAGCAGCACCTTAGACCCTAGCACAGATACGCAGTATTTT

abundance: -
j_gene: TRBJ2-3
d_gene: -
v_gene: TRBV11-2
CDR3aa: CASSLAATDTQYF
CDR3nt: TGTGCCAGCAGCCTTGCGGCGACAGATACGCAGTATTTT

abundance: -
j_gene: TRBJ2-2
d_gene: -
v_gene: TRBV28
CDR3aa: CASSLPRSYTGELFF
CDR3nt: TGTGCCAGCAGTTTGCCCCGCTCCTACACCGGGGAGCTGTTTTTT

abundance: -
j_gene: TRBJ2-3
d_gene: -
v_gene: TRBV6-1
CDR3aa: CASSERPFITDTQYF
CDR3nt: TGTGCCAGCAGTGAAAGGCCTTTTATCACAGATACGCAGTATTTT

abundance: -
j_gene: TRBJ2-7
d_gene: TRBD1
v_gene: TRBV5-1
CDR3aa: CASTTQGGYEQYF
CDR3nt: TGCGCCAGCACTACACAGGGGGGTTACGAGCAGTACTTC

abundance: -
j_gene: TRBJ2-5
d_gene: TRBD1
v_gene: TRBV7-2
CDR3aa: CASSLAKGTGRWETQYF
CDR3nt: TGTGCCAGCAGCTTAGCGAAGGGGACAGGGCGTTGGGAGACCCAGTACTTC

abundance: -
j_gene: TRBJ1-2
d_gene: -
v_gene: TRBV4-2
CDR3aa: CASSQADSRGYGYTF
CDR3nt: TGTGCCAGCAGCCAAGCGGACAGTCGGGGGTATGGCTACACCTTC

abundance: -
j_gene: TRBJ1-4
d_gene: TRBD1
v_gene: TRBV27
CDR3aa: CASSAIGQGAGGATNEKLFF
CDR3nt: TGTGCCAGCAGTGCCATAGGACAGGGGGCAGGGGGCGCAACTAATGAAAAACTGTTTTTT

abundance: -
j_gene: TRBJ2-3
d_gene: -
v_gene: TRBV28
CDR3aa: CASSDIPDSGPDTQYF
CDR3nt: TGTGCCAGCAGTGACATCCCTGATAGTGGGCCAGATACGCAGTATTTT

abundance: -
j_gene: TRBJ2-2
d_gene: TRBD1
v_gene: TRBV11-3
CDR3aa: CASSQDRDGGELFF
CDR3nt: TGTGCCAGCAGCCAGGACAGGGATGGCGGGGAGCTGTTTTTT

abundance: -
j_gene: TRBJ1-5
d_gene: -
v_gene: TRBV11-1
CDR3aa: CASSTGDGPQHF
CDR3nt: TGTGCCAGCAGCACGGGGGACGGGCCCCAGCATTTT

abundance: -
j_gene: TRBJ2-7
d_gene: -
v_gene: TRBV30
CDR3aa: CAWSVRLGYEQYF
CDR3nt: TGTGCCTGGAGTGTACGTTTGGGCTACGAGCAGTACTTC

abundance: few
j_gene: TRBJ1-2
d_gene: -
v_gene: TRBV6-5
CDR3aa: CASSYGQSYGYTF
CDR3nt: TGTGCCAGCAGTTATGGCCAGTCTTATGGCTACACCTTC

abundance: once
j_gene: TRBJ2-1
d_gene: TRBD2
v_gene: TRBV4-2
CDR3aa: CASSRETSGRALIYNEQFF
CDR3nt: TGTGCCAGCAGCCGGGAGACTAGCGGGAGGGCCTTAATCTACAATGAGCAGTTCTTC

abundance: -
j_gene: TRBJ2-7
d_gene: -
v_gene: TRBV6-6
CDR3aa: CASSPAGSVNEQYF
CDR3nt: TGTGCCAGCAGTCCCGCGGGCTCCGTCAACGAGCAGTACTTC

abundance: once
j_gene: TRBJ1-1
d_gene: -
v_gene: TRBV7-3
CDR3aa: CASSLLGDTEAFF
CDR3nt: TGTGCCAGCAGCTTATTAGGGGACACTGAAGCTTTCTTT

abundance: -
j_gene: TRBJ2-1
d_gene: TRBD2
v_gene: TRBV19
CDR3aa: CASSTPGLHNEQFF
CDR3nt: TGTGCCAGTAGTACGCCGGGACTACACAATGAGCAGTTCTTC

abundance: -
j_gene: TRBJ2-4
d_gene: TRBD1
v_gene: TRBV7-9
CDR3aa: CASSRGQGSKNIQYF
CDR3nt: TGTGCCAGCAGCAGGGGACAGGGGTCCAAAAACATTCAGTACTTC

abundance: -
j_gene: TRBJ1-2
d_gene: -
v_gene: TRBV19
CDR3aa: CASSYEGTFYGYTF
CDR3nt: TGTGCCAGTAGTTATGAGGGTACATTTTATGGCTACACCTTC

abundance: once
j_gene: TRBJ1-2
d_gene: -
v_gene: TRBV7-3
CDR3aa: CASSRAYGYTF
CDR3nt: TGTGCCAGCAGCCGAGCCTATGGCTACACCTTC

abundance: -
j_gene: TRBJ2-7
d_gene: -
v_gene: TRBV5-1
CDR3aa: CASNPGGWGSYEQYF
CDR3nt: TGCGCCAGCAACCCCGGAGGTTGGGGCTCCTACGAGCAGTACTTC

abundance: -
j_gene: TRBJ1-6
d_gene: -
v_gene: TRBV7-9
CDR3aa: CASSHDMLYSPLHF
CDR3nt: TGTGCCAGCAGCCACGACATGCTCTATTCACCCCTCCACTTT

abundance: -
j_gene: TRBJ1-1
d_gene: -
v_gene: TRBV7-7
CDR3aa: CASSSLRIDTEAFF
CDR3nt: TGTGCCAGCAGCTCCCTACGGATAGACACTGAAGCTTTCTTT

abundance: -
j_gene: TRBJ1-2
d_gene: TRBD1
v_gene: TRBV7-9
CDR3aa: CASSHTSSRGDYGYTF
CDR3nt: TGTGCCAGCAGCCACACCTCGTCCAGGGGGGACTATGGCTACACCTTC

abundance: -
j_gene: TRBJ1-2
d_gene: -
v_gene: TRBV10-1
CDR3aa: CASSEGGGSAPTKGYTF
CDR3nt: TGCGCCAGCAGTGAGGGGGGGGGCAGCGCACCGACGAAAGGCTACACCTTC

abundance: -
j_gene: TRBJ1-1
d_gene: -
v_gene: TRBV6-6
CDR3aa: CASGGGWTEAFF
CDR3nt: TGTGCCAGCGGAGGGGGATGGACTGAAGCTTTCTTT

abundance: -
j_gene: TRBJ1-2
d_gene: TRBD1
v_gene: TRBV5-1
CDR3aa: CASSIRDSPYGYTF
CDR3nt: TGCGCCAGCAGCATCCGGGACAGCCCTTATGGCTACACCTTC

abundance: -
j_gene: TRBJ1-2
d_gene: TRBD1
v_gene: TRBV18
CDR3aa: CASSPRQGNYGYTF
CDR3nt: TGTGCCAGCTCACCAAGACAGGGAAACTATGGCTACACCTTC

abundance: -
j_gene: TRBJ2-3
d_gene: -
v_gene: TRBV9
CDR3aa: CASSVGTDGSTDTQYF
CDR3nt: TGTGCCAGCAGCGTAGGCACCGACGGATCCACAGATACGCAGTATTTT

abundance: -
j_gene: TRBJ2-1
d_gene: TRBD2
v_gene: TRBV2
CDR3aa: CASRETSGGGNEQFF
CDR3nt: TGTGCCAGCAGGGAGACTAGCGGGGGGGGAAATGAGCAGTTCTTC

abundance: -
j_gene: TRBJ2-7
d_gene: -
v_gene: TRBV19
CDR3aa: CASTPHGGAYEQYF
CDR3nt: TGTGCCAGTACCCCACACGGCGGGGCCTACGAGCAGTACTTC

abundance: -
j_gene: TRBJ2-1
d_gene: -
v_gene: TRBV30
CDR3aa: CAWSVSINEQFF
CDR3nt: TGTGCCTGGAGTGTGTCCATTAATGAGCAGTTCTTC

abundance: once
j_gene: TRBJ1-1
d_gene: -
v_gene: TRBV6-1
CDR3aa: CASSEGPFYTEAFF
CDR3nt: TGTGCCAGCAGTGAAGGCCCATTCTACACTGAAGCTTTCTTT

abundance: -
j_gene: TRBJ2-7
d_gene: -
v_gene: TRBV15
CDR3aa: CATSRVGYEQYF
CDR3nt: TGTGCCACCAGCAGAGTCGGGTACGAGCAGTACTTC